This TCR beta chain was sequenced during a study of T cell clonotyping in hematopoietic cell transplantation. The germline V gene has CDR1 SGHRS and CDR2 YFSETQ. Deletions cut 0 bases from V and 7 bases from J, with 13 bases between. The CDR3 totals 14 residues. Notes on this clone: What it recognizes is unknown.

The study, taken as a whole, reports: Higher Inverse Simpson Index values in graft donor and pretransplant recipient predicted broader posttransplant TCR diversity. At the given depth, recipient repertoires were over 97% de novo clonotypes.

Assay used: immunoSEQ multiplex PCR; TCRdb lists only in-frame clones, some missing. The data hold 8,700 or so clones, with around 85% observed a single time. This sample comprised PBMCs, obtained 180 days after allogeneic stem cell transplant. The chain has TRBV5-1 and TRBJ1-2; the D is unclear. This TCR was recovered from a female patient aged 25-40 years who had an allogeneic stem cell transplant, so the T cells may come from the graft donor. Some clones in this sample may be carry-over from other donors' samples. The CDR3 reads CASSLEGGMSGYTF. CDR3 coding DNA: TGCGCCAGCAGCTTGGAAGGCGGAATGAGTGGCTACACCTTC.